This T cell receptor beta chain is drawn from a study of cytomegalovirus exposure and HLA in healthy donors. Broader study findings: High sensitivity and specificity were reportedly achieved when the classifier diagnosed cytomegalovirus status.

As regards this clone: Its antigen is undetermined.

The length of the CDR3 is 17 residues. CDR1 LGHNA and CDR2 YNFKEQ come from the germline V gene. V gave up 0 bases and J gave up 2 bases, with 16 bases separating them. With 60 Vbeta and 13 Jbeta primers, the PCR was carried out. Clones were sequenced by immunoSEQ multiplex PCR, and TCRdb holds only the in-frame ones, with some missing. Counted here are around 170,000 clones, over 75% occurring once; the ten biggest clones make up less than 4.5%. The gene calls are TRBV4-2 and TRBJ1-2, with D possibly TRBD1 on 6 matching bases. The TCR comes from a man aged 50-60 years in good health and CMV-seronegative. Material: PBMCs. The CDR3 protein is CASSQDSDRSPNYGYTF. CDR3 in DNA: TGTGCCAGCAGCCAAGATAGCGACAGGTCTCCCAACTATGGCTACACCTTC.